Following are 20 T cell receptor beta chains from one sample sequenced in a study of response to subunit inactivated influenza vaccine. TCRdb re-called the RT-PCR reads through MiXCR, storing one row per CDR3 protein. The sample lists some 500,000 distinct CDR3 sequences, 10% to 15% occurring once. Specimen: PBMCs from blood, collected roughly 6 weeks after vaccination. The receptors come from a man over 45 who received an inactivated influenza vaccine.

This clonotype was seen a few times. The CDR3 nucleotides are TGTGCCAGCAGTTCCTCGGGACGGACCAATTCACCCCTCCACTTT. Encoded protein: CASSSSGRTNSPLHF. The chain has TRBV6-2 or TRBV6-3 and TRBJ1-6; D possibly corresponds to TRBD1 (5 bases). The V end lost 4 bases, the J end lost 7 bases, and 14 bases lay between the germline ends. Germline lookup yields CDR1 MNHEY and CDR2 SVGEGT. The CDR3 runs 15 residues.

The genes are TRBV3-1 and TRBJ1-3; 8 nucleotides agree with TRBD1. The CDR3 totals 18 residues. The germline V gene has CDR1 LGHDT and CDR2 YNNKEL (reference sequence). The junction had 17 bases not matched to a gene; V was cut back by 6 bases and J by 4 bases. The CDR3 loop is CASSPTGGGLVVGNTIYF. CDR3 sequence (DNA): TGTGCCAGCAGTCCTACAGGGGGAGGGCTAGTGGTAGGAAACACCATATATTTT. Supplemented by reference TRBV3-1 and TRBJ1-3, the full variable domain reads DTAVSQTPKYLVTQMGNDKSIKCEQNLGHDTMYWYKQDSKKFLKIMFSYNNKELIINETVPNRFSPKSPDKAHLNLHINSLELGDSAVYFCASSPTGGGLVVGNTIYFGEGSWLTVV.

This clonotype appeared many times. The chain combines TRBV12-3 or TRBV12-4 with TRBJ2-1, with D possibly matching TRBD1 (5 bases). Trimming took off 2 bases at V and 1 base at J, with 6 bases between the two ends. The CDR3 totals 14 residues. The CDR3 protein is CASSLRQSYNEQFF. The CDR3, as DNA: TGTGCCAGCAGTTTAAGACAGTCCTACAATGAGCAGTTCTTC.

The chain couples TRBV24-1 to TRBJ2-1, with 11 bases matching TRBD1. Trimming removed 1 base from V and 9 bases from J; junction bases left unmatched: 4. The CDR3 has 15 amino acids. From germline, CDR1 is KGHDR and CDR2 SFDVKD. The chain's CDR3 is CATSDFSDRGREQFF. CDR3 sequence (DNA): TGTGCCACCAGTGATTTCTCGGACAGGGGGCGTGAGCAGTTCTTC.

There are a few counts of this clonotype. This sequence joins TRBV5-1 and TRBJ2-5; D may be TRBD1 or TRBD2 (6 bases each). Per germline, CDR1 SGHRS and CDR2 YFSETQ. The CDR3 length is 15 residues. Between the trimmed V and J ends, which lost 2 bases and 5 bases, there was a span of 16 bases. CDR3 in amino acids: CASSLTGTRDETQYF. In DNA, the CDR3 is TGCGCCAGCAGCTTAACAGGGACTCGGGATGAGACCCAGTACTTC.

This clonotype was observed a handful of times. The V call is TRBV7-9, the J call TRBJ1-2; 11 bases match TRBD1. V was clipped by 8 bases and J by 5 bases; unmatched bases: 7. Germline CDR1 reads SEHNR; CDR2 reads FQNEAQ (reference sequence). This CDR3 has 14 amino acids. CDR3 region: CASGGTGGSYGYTF. CDR3 DNA: TGTGCCAGCGGCGGGACAGGGGGATCTTATGGCTACACCTTC.

The chain links TRBV19 to TRBJ2-7; 7 nucleotides line up with TRBD1. Germline CDR1 LNHDA, CDR2 SQIVND (reference sequence). V dropped 11 bases and J dropped 3; count of bases not matched to a gene: 10. The CDR3 has 13 amino acids. CDR3 sequence (DNA): TGTGCCCGCGACAGGGAGCTCCACTACGAGCAGTACTTC. Residues: CARDRELHYEQYF.

The chain recombines TRBV2 with TRBJ1-3; D possibly corresponds to TRBD1 (6 bases). There are 15 residues in the CDR3. Germline V gene sequence: CDR1 SNHLY, CDR2 FYNNEI. The V and J ends lost 6 bases and 0 bases respectively, with 12 bases between them. CDR3 amino acids: CASRDRDTSGNTIYF. DNA of the CDR3: TGTGCCAGCAGGGACCGGGACACCTCTGGAAACACCATATATTTT.

The chain recombines TRBV5-5 with TRBJ1-1, with D possibly TRBD1 on 6 matching bases. Germline CDR1 and CDR2: SGHKS and YYEKEE (reference sequence). This CDR3 region has 14 residues. The germline V and J ends were trimmed by 4 bases and 3 bases, with 13 bases remaining between them. Here the CDR3 reads CASSRENRDTEAFF. CDR3 nucleotide sequence: TGTGCCAGCAGCCGTGAGAACAGGGACACTGAAGCTTTCTTT.

About this clonotype: At one end, the junction sequence differs from germline, possibly due to a read error. This rearrangement joins TRBV4-3 to TRBJ2-1; possible D gene TRBD1, 5 bases. CDR1 is LGHNA and CDR2 is YSLEER in the germline V gene. The CDR3 runs 16 residues. The CDR3 loop reads CASSPRVALTYDEQFF. The CDR3 region has the DNA TGCGCCAGCAGCCCCAGGGTGGCCCTGACCTACGATGAGCAGTTCTTC.

This clonotype has just a few counts. The gene calls are TRBV28 and TRBJ2-1, with 10 positions matching TRBD2. The CDR3 is made up of 17 amino acids. V was pared by 2 bases and J by 6 bases, with 10 bases of the junction left unmatched. Germline CDR1 MDHEN, CDR2 SYDVKM. CDR3 amino acids: CASSLGLLAGASNEQFF. Here the CDR3 DNA reads TGTGCCAGCAGTTTAGGGCTTCTAGCGGGAGCCTCCAATGAGCAGTTCTTC.

The genes are TRBV30 and TRBJ2-2; perhaps D is TRBD1 or TRBD2 (7 bases each). The CDR3 loop spans 14 amino acids. The V gene's germline CDR1 is GTSNPN and CDR2 SVGIG (reference sequence). V shed 7 bases and J shed 4 bases, with 16 bases lying between them. In DNA, the CDR3 is TGTGCCTTAAAGGGGAGGGGGCGCACCGGGGAGCTGTTTTTT. Protein product: CALKGRGRTGELFF.

There are many counts of this clonotype. The V call is TRBV12-3 or TRBV12-4, the J call TRBJ2-7, with 7 bases aligning to TRBD2. The CDR3 loop spans 13 amino acids. The junction had 5 bases not matched to a gene; V was cut back by 7 bases and J by 2 bases. This CDR3 is CASTSSGAYEQYF. The CDR3 DNA reads as TGTGCCAGCACCTCTAGCGGTGCCTACGAGCAGTACTTC.

This chain links TRBV11-1 with TRBJ2-2; D may be TRBD1 or TRBD2 (6 bases each). Germline-derived CDR1 and CDR2 are SGHAT and FQDESV (reference sequence). V shed 4 bases and J shed 6 bases, with 21 bases lying between them. The CDR3 is 17 residues long. CDR3 DNA sequence: TGTGCCAGCAGCTCGAGGGGGACGCGGGATTGGGCCGGGGAGCTGTTTTTT. The encoded protein is CASSSRGTRDWAGELFF.

This clonotype was counted only a few times. The chain carries TRBV6-1 and TRBJ1-3; 9 bases are shared with TRBD1. Trimming removed 6 bases from V and 1 base from J; junction bases left unmatched: 4. The CDR3 is 15 amino acids. Germline V CDR1 and CDR2: MNHNS, SASEGT. The CDR3 spells CASRPTGGSGNTIYF. The CDR3 nucleotides are TGTGCCAGCAGGCCGACAGGGGGGTCTGGAAACACCATATATTTT.

The rearrangement joins TRBV29-1 to TRBJ2-1; a weak D match, TRBD1 (7 bases). Germline CDR1 SQVTM, CDR2 ANQGSEA. CDR3 size: 13 residues. Deletions cut 2 bases from V and 9 bases from J, with 14 bases between. CDR3 nucleotides: TGCAGCGTTGAAAGGGGGACAGCGGGTGAGCAGTTCTTC. Translation: CSVERGTAGEQFF.

The rearrangement links TRBV20-1 to TRBJ1-3, with 7 bases aligning to TRBD1. This CDR3 has 13 amino acids. Germline CDR1 and CDR2: DFQATT and SNEGSKA (reference sequence). V lost 6 bases to trimming and J lost 4 bases; unmatched junction nucleotides: 6. The chain's CDR3 is CSAQGMSGNTIYF. The CDR3 nucleotides read TGCAGTGCACAGGGGATGTCAGGAAACACCATATATTTT.

The chain couples TRBV24-1 to TRBJ2-1; the D gene is possibly TRBD1 (6 bases). Trimming stripped 2 bases from V and 5 bases from J, with 15 bases between. CDR1 is KGHDR and CDR2 is SFDVKD in the germline V gene. The CDR3 is 16 amino acids. The CDR3, as DNA: TGTGCCACCAGTGATTACAGGGCCAACGGCCACAATGAGCAGTTCTTC. This gives the protein CATSDYRANGHNEQFF.

The rearrangement joins TRBV12-3 or TRBV12-4 to TRBJ2-1; 11 positions match TRBD2. V shed 6 bases, J shed 10 bases, and the junction held 5 bases outside the gene matches. The length of the CDR3 is 13 residues. Written as DNA, the CDR3 is TGTGCCAGCAGACCACTAGCGGGGGTCGAGCAGTTCTTC. Amino acid sequence: CASRPLAGVEQFF.

A single count supports this clonotype. This may be a read error: a much more frequent sequence differs by one nucleotide. V usage is TRBV11-1 and J usage is TRBJ2-3; no clear D. The CDR3 is 15 residues long. CDR1 is SGHAT and CDR2 is FQDESV in the germline V gene (reference sequence). The germline V and J ends were trimmed by 5 bases and 2 bases, with 14 bases remaining between them. CDR3 protein: CASSLRTIITDTQYF. The CDR3 DNA sequence: TGTGCCAGCAGCCTCCGGACGATTATCACAGATACGCAGTATTTT.